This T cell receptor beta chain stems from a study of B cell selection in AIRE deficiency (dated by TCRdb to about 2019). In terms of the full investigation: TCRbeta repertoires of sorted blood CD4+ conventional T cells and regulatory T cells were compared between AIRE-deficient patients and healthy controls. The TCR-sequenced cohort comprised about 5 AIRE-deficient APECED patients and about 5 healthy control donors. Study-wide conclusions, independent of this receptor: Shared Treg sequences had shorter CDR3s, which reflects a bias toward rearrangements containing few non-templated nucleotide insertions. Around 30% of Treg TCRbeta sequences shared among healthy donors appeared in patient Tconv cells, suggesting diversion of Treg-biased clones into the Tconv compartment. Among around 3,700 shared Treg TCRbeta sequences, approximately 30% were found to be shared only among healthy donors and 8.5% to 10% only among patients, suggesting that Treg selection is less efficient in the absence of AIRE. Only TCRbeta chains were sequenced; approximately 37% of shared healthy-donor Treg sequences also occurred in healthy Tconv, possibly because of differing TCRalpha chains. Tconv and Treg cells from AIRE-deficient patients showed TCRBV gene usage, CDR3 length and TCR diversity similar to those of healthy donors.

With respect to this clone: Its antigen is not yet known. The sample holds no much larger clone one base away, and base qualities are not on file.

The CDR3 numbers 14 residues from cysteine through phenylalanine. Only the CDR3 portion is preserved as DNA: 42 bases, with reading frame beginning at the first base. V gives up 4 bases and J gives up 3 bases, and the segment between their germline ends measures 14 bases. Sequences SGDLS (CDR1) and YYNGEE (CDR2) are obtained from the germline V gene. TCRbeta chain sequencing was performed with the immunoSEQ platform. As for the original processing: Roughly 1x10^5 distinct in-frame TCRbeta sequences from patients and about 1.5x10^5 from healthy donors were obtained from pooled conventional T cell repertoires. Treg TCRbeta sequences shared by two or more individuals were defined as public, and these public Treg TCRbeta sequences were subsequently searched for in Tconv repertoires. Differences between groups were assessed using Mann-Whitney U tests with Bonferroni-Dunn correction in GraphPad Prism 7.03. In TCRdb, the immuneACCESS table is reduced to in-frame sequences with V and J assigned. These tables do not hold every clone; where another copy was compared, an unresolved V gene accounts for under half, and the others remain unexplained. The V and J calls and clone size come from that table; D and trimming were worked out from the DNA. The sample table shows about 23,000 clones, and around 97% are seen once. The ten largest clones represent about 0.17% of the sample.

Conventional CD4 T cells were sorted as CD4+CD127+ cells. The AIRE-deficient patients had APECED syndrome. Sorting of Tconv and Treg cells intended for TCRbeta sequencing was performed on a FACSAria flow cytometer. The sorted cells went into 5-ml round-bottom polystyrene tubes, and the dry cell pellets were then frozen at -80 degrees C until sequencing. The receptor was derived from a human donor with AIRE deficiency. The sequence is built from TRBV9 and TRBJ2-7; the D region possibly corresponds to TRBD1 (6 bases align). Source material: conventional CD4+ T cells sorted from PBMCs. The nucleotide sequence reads TGTGCCAGCAGCACCCACTACAGGGTCTACGAGCAGTACTTC. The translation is CASSTHYRVYEQYF.